Given below is one TCR beta chain in context. The data belong to a study of blood T cell repertoires in COVID-19. Study information: The recovered donors of Cohort 3 showed two negative PCRs, clearance, or symptom resolution.

In the study's own analysis: Counts of nucleated cells, estimated from reference gene primer amplification, were obtained. Some clones are missing from TCRdb's copy, which holds only in-frame ones; the method was immunoSEQ multiplex PCR. Clone size and V and J calls were adopted from that table, with D and trimming inferred from the DNA. This repertoire shows 250,000 to 300,000 clones, 88% found once; its top ten account for around 2%. Sequences were obtained from PBMCs or T cells enriched from blood (not recorded which). This clonotype was obtained from a woman aged 55-70 years in a cohort exposed to, infected with or recovered from COVID-19 (not recorded which).

The CDR3 nucleotides are TGTGCCAGTAGTCCCAGAGGGCTACAGGGGTTTAAAGAAAAACTGTTTTTT. It yields the protein CASSPRGLQGFKEKLFF. The J gene is TRBJ1-4, the V gene TRBV19; 7 bases are a match to TRBD1. Looked up from germline, CDR1 is LNHDA and CDR2 is SQIVND (reference sequence). Germline trimming cut 5 bases from V and 8 bases from J; bases unmatched to any gene: 17. The CDR3 contains 17 residues.